A selection of T cell receptor beta chains follows, all from one sample in a study of identical twins. TCRdb processed the 5' RACE reads anew with MiXCR; each CDR3 protein has one entry. The table lists approximately 620,000 distinct CDR3 sequences, around 8.6% of them singletons. This sample also appeared in a second study, on yellow fever vaccine responses in identical twins.

The sequencing input was PBMCs. The receptors stem from a woman aged 18 to 35 in good health. Both conserved end residues are part of each CDR3.

TRBV29-1	15	TRBJ2-5	CSVSRTGARQETQYF
TRBV20-1	15	TRBJ2-1	CSARVAGRSYNEQFF
TRBV28	13	TRBJ1-6	CASSFRANSPLHF
TRBV19	14	TRBJ2-3	CASSLYASTDTQYF
TRBV27	15	TRBJ2-3	CASSSLAGTTDTQYF
TRBV29-1	11	TRBJ1-2	CSAAGASGYTF
TRBV20-1	14	TRBJ2-2	CSARERQVTGELFF
TRBV21-1	13	TRBJ2-5	CASSQRTGETQYF
TRBV24-1	14	TRBJ2-2	CATSDVGTTGELFF
TRBV12-3/TRBV12-4	13	TRBJ1-2	CATDEGGNYGYTF
TRBV19	13	TRBJ1-1	CASSMISLAEAFF
TRBV6-2/TRBV6-3	14	TRBJ2-3	CASGRPGRTDTQYF
TRBV7-9	14	TRBJ2-4	CASSLVGGLNIQYF
TRBV4-2	13	TRBJ2-7	CASSQERRSEQYF
TRBV6-1	16	TRBJ2-7	CASSSPSGSPSYEQYF
TRBV24-1	15	TRBJ2-5	CATSDGGTGRQTQYF
TRBV5-1	14	TRBJ2-5	CASRSGVIQETQYF
TRBV12-3/TRBV12-4	19	TRBJ2-1	CACSSPGTSGSFAYNEQFF
TRBV11-3	15	TRBJ2-3	CASSLRTSGGVTQYF
TRBV7-2	15	TRBJ2-7	CASSLTAGASYEQYF
TRBV6-6	12	TRBJ2-1	CASTPEGGEQFF
TRBV15	15	TRBJ2-5	CATSRVEPAQETQYF
TRBV5-1	14	TRBJ2-1	CASSSGLAGLEQFF
TRBV15	15	TRBJ1-5	CATSRDGRGNQPQHF
TRBV30	14	TRBJ1-5	CAWSVPDGSRPQHF
TRBV5-6	14	TRBJ1-3	CASSPRTRGNTIYF
TRBV20-1	13	TRBJ1-2	CSAGGSSNYGYTF
TRBV6-5	14	TRBJ2-3	CASSSTRAGYMQYF
TRBV12-3/TRBV12-4	15	TRBJ2-7	CASSFLGRPPYEQYF
TRBV3-1	16	TRBJ2-1	CASSPTSGGGFNEQFF
TRBV28	12	TRBJ1-2	CASSGHRYGYTF
TRBV7-2	18	TRBJ2-3	CASSLALRRGGPADTQYF
TRBV5-1	16	TRBJ2-1	CASSLGGLAGSNEQFF
TRBV28	17	TRBJ2-2	CASSLGSGLGGAGELFF
TRBV15	15	TRBJ2-1	CATSTRLAGGNEQFF
TRBV12-3/TRBV12-4	15	TRBJ2-3	CASRGLAGFTDTQYF
TRBV20-1	14	TRBJ2-5	CSARGDRGLEDQYF
TRBV6-5	16	TRBJ2-1	CASSYSVADSYNEQFF
TRBV5-1	17	TRBJ2-1	CASSLIKDRVPPNEQFF
TRBV4-3	14	TRBJ2-1	CASSPSWAYNEQFF